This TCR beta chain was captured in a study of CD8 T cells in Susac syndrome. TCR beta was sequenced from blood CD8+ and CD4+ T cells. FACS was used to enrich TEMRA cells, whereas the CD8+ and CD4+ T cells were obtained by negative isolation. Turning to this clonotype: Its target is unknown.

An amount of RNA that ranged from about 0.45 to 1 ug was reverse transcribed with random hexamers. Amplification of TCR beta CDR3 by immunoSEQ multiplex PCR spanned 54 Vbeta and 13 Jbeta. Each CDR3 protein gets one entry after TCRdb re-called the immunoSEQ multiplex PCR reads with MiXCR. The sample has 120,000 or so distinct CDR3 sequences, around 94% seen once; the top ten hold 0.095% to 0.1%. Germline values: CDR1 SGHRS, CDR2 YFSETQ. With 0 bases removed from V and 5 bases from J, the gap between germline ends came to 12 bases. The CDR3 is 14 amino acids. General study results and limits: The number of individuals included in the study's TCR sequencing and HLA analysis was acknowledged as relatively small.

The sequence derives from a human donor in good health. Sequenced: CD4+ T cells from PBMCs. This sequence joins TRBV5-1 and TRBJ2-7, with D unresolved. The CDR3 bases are TGCGCCAGCAGCTTGGAGCTCTACAGCGACGAGCAGTACTTC. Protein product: CASSLELYSDEQYF.